The 26 T cell receptor beta chains below were found in one sample sequenced in a study of T-cell reconstitution after alpha-beta-depleted transplantation in children. Construction of the TCRbeta library involved unique molecular identifiers. A single record per CDR3 protein comes from TCRdb applying MiXCR to the PCR reads. The profile shows about 540,000 distinct CDR3 sequences, 15% to 20% of them singletons. The sequencing used PBMCs from the stem cell graft donor, collected from the stem cell graft. All receptors derive from a human donor who donated a stem cell graft to a child with acute lymphoblastic leukemia.

The CDR3 is CASSLPDIEQYF. CDR3 DNA sequence: TGCGCCAGCAGCTTGCCGGATATAGAGCAGTACTTC. The chain recombines TRBV5-1 with TRBJ2-7; D gene uncertain. CDR1 SGHRS and CDR2 YFSETQ come from the germline V gene. With 1 base removed from V and 7 bases from J, the gap between germline ends came to 9 bases. This CDR3 contains 12 residues.

The sample holds a few counts of this clonotype. The CDR3 here is CASSDPRGGDEQYF. The CDR3 DNA sequence: TGTGCCAGCAGCGACCCCAGGGGGGGGGACGAGCAGTACTTC. This chain uses TRBV2 with TRBJ2-7; D possibly matches TRBD1 or TRBD2 (7 bases each). The CDR3 spans 14 residues. Looked up from germline, CDR1 is SNHLY and CDR2 is FYNNEI. The ends were cut back, 6 bases at V and 5 bases at J, with 17 bases in the middle.

In its sample, this clonotype was seen many times. The rearrangement joins TRBV5-1 to TRBJ2-2; weak D call: TRBD1 (5 bases). The germline V and J ends were trimmed by 2 bases and 6 bases, with 11 bases remaining between them. CDR1 SGHRS and CDR2 YFSETQ come from the germline V gene. CDR3 length equals 14 residues. The CDR3 nucleotides read TGCGCCAGCAGCTTTTCAGGGATGGCCGGGGAGCTGTTTTTT. It codes for CASSFSGMAGELFF.

In this sample, this clonotype turned up a few times. V is TRBV10-3 and J is TRBJ2-7, with D unclear. The CDR3 consists of 11 residues. Per germline, CDR1 ENHRY and CDR2 SYGVKD. As DNA, the CDR3 is TGTGCAATAGGTATTGGATACGAGCAGTACTTC. Protein sequence: CAIGIGYEQYF.

CDR3 sequence (DNA): TGTGCCAGCAGTGAAGAGGAGAGGCGAGCAGGCAATCAGCCCCAGCATTTT. Protein sequence: CASSEEERRAGNQPQHF. The chain carries TRBV2 and TRBJ1-5; D gene uncertain. The ends were cut back, 1 base at V and 2 bases at J, with 15 bases in the middle. Per the germline V gene, CDR1 is SNHLY and CDR2 is FYNNEI. The CDR3 consists of 17 residues.

This clonotype was detected only a few times. This chain connects TRBV9 to TRBJ2-1; 8 bases match TRBD1. V dropped 2 bases and J dropped 8; count of bases not matched to a gene: 9. Germline CDR1 and CDR2: SGDLS and YYNGEE. CDR3 length equals 15 residues. The CDR3 region is CASSVIRTGSHEQFF. In DNA, the CDR3 is TGTGCCAGCAGCGTCATCCGGACAGGGTCTCATGAGCAGTTCTTC.

This chain joins TRBV20-1 and TRBJ2-7, with D possibly being TRBD1 or TRBD2 (5 bases each). The CDR3 contains 16 residues. V gave up 2 bases and J gave up 2 bases, with 19 bases separating them. CDR1 and CDR2 (germline): DFQATT, SNEGSKA (reference sequence). CDR3 amino acids: CSARISGTAFAYEQYF. The CDR3 DNA sequence: TGCAGTGCTAGAATTTCCGGGACCGCATTCGCCTACGAGCAGTACTTC.

This clonotype occurred a few times. The V and J genes are TRBV4-1 and TRBJ2-7; 9 bases agree with TRBD1. The trim removed 3 bases at V and 6 bases at J, leaving 9 bases unmatched. From germline, CDR1 is MGHRA and CDR2 YSYEKL. The CDR3 runs to 15 residues. The chain's CDR3 is CASSQDRGGGREQYF. The CDR3 DNA reads as TGCGCCAGCAGCCAGGACAGGGGTGGAGGGCGCGAGCAGTACTTC.

This clonotype was observed a few times. V gene TRBV19 combines with J gene TRBJ2-2; D is unresolved. V dropped 3 bases and J dropped 6 bases, with 14 bases sitting between them. The CDR3 is 15 residues long. Germline V CDR1 and CDR2: LNHDA, SQIVND (reference sequence). The CDR3 DNA follows: TGTGCCAGTAGTATGGAAGGACCCCAGGCCGGGGAGCTGTTTTTT. Amino acid sequence: CASSMEGPQAGELFF. Variable domain in full (rest from reference TRBV19 and TRBJ2-2): DGGITQSPKYLFRKEGQNVTLSCEQNLNHDAMYWYRQDPGQGLRLIYYSQIVNDFQKGDIAEGYSVSREKKESFPLTVTSAQKNPTAFYLCASSMEGPQAGELFFGEGSRLTVL.

The chain has TRBV7-9 and TRBJ2-1; TRBD1 or TRBD2 may be the D gene (5 bases each). The CDR3 runs to 15 residues. V was cut by 6 bases and J by 6 bases, with 18 bases left in between. Germline values: CDR1 SEHNR, CDR2 FQNEAQ (reference sequence). CDR3 sequence (DNA): TGTGCCAGCAGTTCCCCCGGGGCTAGTGCCAATGAGCAGTTCTTC. Encoded protein: CASSSPGASANEQFF. The full variable domain, in which reference TRBV7-9 and TRBJ2-1 provide the parts outside the CDR3, is DTGVSQNPRHKITKRGQNVTFRCDPISEHNRLYWYRQTLGQGPEFLTYFQNEAQLEKSRLLSDRFSAERPKGSFSTLEIQRTEQGDSAMYLCASSSPGASANEQFFGPGTRLTVL.

The chain carries TRBV20-1 and TRBJ2-7; tentatively, D is TRBD2 (5 bases). Deletions cut 0 bases from V and 3 bases from J, with 12 bases between. This CDR3 has 14 amino acids. Germline CDR1 DFQATT, CDR2 SNEGSKA (reference sequence). The CDR3 reads CSARDTSSSYEQYF. The CDR3 DNA reads as TGCAGTGCTAGAGACACTTCTAGCAGCTACGAGCAGTACTTC.

The sample holds a few counts of this clonotype. This chain joins TRBV7-9 and TRBJ1-4, with D unclear. The V gene lost 3 bases and the J gene lost 8 bases, with 13 bases spanning the gap. There are 14 residues in the CDR3. Germline V gene sequence: CDR1 SEHNR, CDR2 FQNEAQ (reference sequence). CDR3 protein: CASSLGGGNEKLFF. As DNA, the CDR3 is TGTGCCAGCAGCTTGGGAGGAGGGAACGAAAAACTGTTTTTT.

J is TRBJ1-4 and V is TRBV6-1, with 7 bases fitting TRBD1. The germline CDR1 and CDR2 sequences are MNHNS and SASEGT. This CDR3 has 15 residues. V gave up 6 bases and J gave up 7 bases; unmatched junction bases: 11. CDR3 sequence: CASRELQGYGEKLFF. CDR3 nucleotide sequence: TGTGCCAGCAGGGAATTACAGGGGTATGGTGAAAAACTGTTTTTT.

The V call is TRBV7-9, the J call TRBJ2-3; TRBD2 matches at 8 bases. Germline assignment: CDR1 SEHNR and CDR2 FQNEAQ (reference sequence). V lost 8 bases, J lost 2 bases, and 12 bases stayed unmatched. This CDR3 comprises 16 residues. The CDR3: CASEGSSGKFTDTQYF. CDR3 in DNA: TGTGCCAGCGAGGGCAGTAGCGGGAAGTTCACAGATACGCAGTATTTT.

The sample holds many counts of this clonotype. This chain connects TRBV4-1 to TRBJ2-7; the D is unclear. Germline V lookup: CDR1 MGHRA, CDR2 YSYEKL. V shed 1 base and J shed 3 bases, with 7 bases lying between them. This CDR3 region has 13 residues. CDR3 nucleotide sequence: TGCGCCAGCAGCCAAGGACTCGGCTACGAGCAGTACTTC. This gives the protein CASSQGLGYEQYF.

Only a few counts were recorded for this clonotype. The chain has TRBV20-1 and TRBJ2-1, with 9 nucleotides matching TRBD1. In germline, CDR1 is DFQATT, CDR2 SNEGSKA (reference sequence). V lost 0 bases and J lost 10; bases outside the gene matches: 13. This CDR3 is built from 16 residues. CDR3 DNA sequence: TGCAGTGCTAGAGATTTCCGTGGACAGGGGTTTTGGGAGCAGTTCTTC. It specifies CSARDFRGQGFWEQFF.

The V gene is TRBV15, the J gene TRBJ1-2; D is unresolved. Per germline, CDR1 LNHNV and CDR2 YYDKDF (reference sequence). Trimming removed 0 bases at V and 1 base at J, with 15 bases between. The CDR3 has 17 residues. The CDR3 loop is CATSRDRETLFNYGYTF. DNA for the CDR3: TGTGCCACCAGCAGAGATAGGGAGACCCTATTTAACTATGGCTACACCTTC.

V is TRBV29-1 and J is TRBJ2-7; D perhaps matches TRBD1 (6 bases). The CDR3 contains 14 residues. Looked up from germline, CDR1 is SQVTM and CDR2 is ANQGSEA. Trimming shortened V by 6 bases and J by 0 bases, and 15 bases separated the two germline ends. CDR3 in DNA: TGCAGCGTGATGAGGGGGACGAGCTCCTACGAGCAGTACTTC. Its translation: CSVMRGTSSYEQYF.

This chain links TRBV5-5 with TRBJ1-4; no firm D call. V was pared by 2 bases and J by 4 bases, with 6 bases between. The CDR3 totals 13 residues. CDR1 is SGHKS and CDR2 is YYEKEE in the germline V gene (reference sequence). The CDR3 nucleotides read TGTGCCAGCAGCTTCGAGCTTAATGAAAAACTGTTTTTT. Translated, it gives CASSFELNEKLFF.

This chain connects TRBV7-2 to TRBJ2-7, with a weak D call TRBD1 (5 bases). The germline V and J ends were trimmed by 0 bases and 4 bases, with 13 bases remaining between them. The CDR3 runs 15 residues. Germline V gives CDR1 SGHTA, CDR2 FQGNSA. CDR3 amino acids: CASSLAGANGYEQYF. CDR3 sequence (DNA): TGTGCCAGCAGCTTAGCTGGGGCAAATGGTTACGAGCAGTACTTC.

This clonotype was seen a few times. The chain links TRBV5-5 to TRBJ2-7; no clear D gene. V lost 0 bases, J lost 4 bases, and 8 bases lay in between. CDR1 is SGHKS, CDR2 YYEKEE, per germline (reference sequence). The CDR3 covers 13 residues. CDR3 in DNA: TGTGCCAGCAGCTTGGATGGCTGGTACGAGCAGTACTTC. Encoded protein: CASSLDGWYEQYF.

This clonotype has more than one count but fewer than ten. The gene calls are TRBV5-1 and TRBJ1-1, with TRBD1 matching 7 bases. J lost 0 bases, V lost 6 bases, and 5 bases had no gene match. This CDR3 region has 14 residues. Germline V gives CDR1 SGHRS, CDR2 YFSETQ. The CDR3 bases are TGCGCCAGCATCCCAGGGGGACTGAACACTGAAGCTTTCTTT. Its protein product is CASIPGGLNTEAFF.

The chain links TRBV19 to TRBJ1-1, with D unresolved. Trimming removed 5 bases from V and 7 bases from J, with 11 bases in between. The CDR3 has 12 amino acids. Germline loops: CDR1 LNHDA, CDR2 SQIVND (reference sequence). The CDR3 protein is CASSLPANEAFF. The DNA for the CDR3 is TGTGCCAGTAGTCTGCCGGCTAATGAAGCTTTCTTT.

This clonotype has a handful of counts. V usage is TRBV29-1 and J usage is TRBJ1-1; D remains unclear. The CDR3 consists of 12 residues. Per the germline V gene, CDR1 is SQVTM and CDR2 is ANQGSEA. V was shortened by 4 bases and J by 4 bases, with 10 bases between the two germline ends. In DNA form, the CDR3 reads TGCAGCGTTGCTGGGAGTAGCACTGAAGCTTTCTTT. Translation: CSVAGSSTEAFF.

This chain connects TRBV11-2 to TRBJ2-4; the D is unclear. V gave up 2 bases and J gave up 5 bases, with 4 bases separating them. The CDR3 runs 12 residues. The germline CDR1 and CDR2 sequences are SGHAT and FQNNGV. Here the CDR3 reads CASSLLENIQYF. In nucleotides, the CDR3 is TGTGCCAGCAGCTTACTTGAAAACATTCAGTACTTC.

The chain couples TRBV20-1 to TRBJ2-3; D gene ambiguous. The CDR3 covers 11 residues. V was clipped by 5 bases and J by 3 bases, with 6 bases between them. CDR1 and CDR2 (germline): DFQATT, SNEGSKA (reference sequence). Written as DNA, the CDR3 is TGCAGTGCTCTACAGACAGATACGCAGTATTTT. It specifies CSALQTDTQYF.